The rows below give T cell receptor beta chains drawn from one sample of a study of blood T cell repertoires in COVID-19. Using immunoSEQ multiplex PCR, the repertoire was profiled, and TCRdb retains in-frame clones only, with some absent. The data contain nearly 40,000 clones, more than 85% of them singletons. Specimen: peripheral blood. These TCRs come from a middle-aged man in a cohort sampled during active COVID-19. The CDR3 runs from the conserved cysteine through the conserved F or W. A D gene is named only where the DNA matches it firmly. Expanded clones are given a class, and other clones once, few, many or no size at all.

d_call j_call v_call cdr3_length clone_size cdr3_aa cdr3_nt
. TRBJ2-3 TRBV3-1/TRBV3-2 15 . CASSQSLPGTDTQYF TGTGCCAGCAGCCAATCTCTCCCGGGCACAGATACGCAGTATTTT
. TRBJ1-1 TRBV28 14 . CASSSAGDGTEAFF TGTGCCAGCAGCTCCGCAGGGGACGGCACTGAAGCTTTCTTT
. TRBJ1-4 TRBV11-3 13 . CASGRSTNEKLFF TGTGCCAGCGGGAGATCAACTAATGAAAAACTGTTTTTT
TRBD2 TRBJ2-1 TRBV7-6 19 . CASSLQLSNTSGRANEQFF TGTGCCAGCAGCTTACAACTCTCGAATACTAGCGGGAGGGCCAATGAGCAGTTCTTC
TRBD2 TRBJ2-5 TRBV27 14 . CASRLAGGEETQYF TGTGCCAGCAGGCTAGCTGGGGGGGAAGAGACCCAGTACTTC
TRBD1 TRBJ1-4 TRBV5-1 17 . CASSFSTGGAENEKLFF TGCGCCAGCAGCTTTAGTACAGGGGGCGCCGAAAATGAAAAACTGTTTTTT
. TRBJ2-7 TRBV7-8 14 few CASSLAGLSYEQYF TGTGCCAGCAGCTTAGCGGGACTCTCCTACGAGCAGTACTTC
. TRBJ1-3 TRBV7-6 15 once CASSLQGFSGNTIYF TGTGCCAGCAGCTTACAGGGCTTCTCTGGAAACACCATATATTTT
. TRBJ1-1 TRBV9 14 . CASSRSGMNTEAFF TGTGCCAGCAGCCGGTCGGGTATGAACACTGAAGCTTTCTTT
. TRBJ2-3 TRBV2 14 once CASNWDSHTDTQYF TGTGCCAGCAACTGGGACTCACACACAGATACGCAGTATTTT
. TRBJ2-5 TRBV24-1 15 . CATSDLSDSQETQYF TGTGCCACCAGTGATTTATCGGACAGTCAAGAGACCCAGTACTTC
TRBD1 TRBJ2-1 TRBV9 16 . CASSERGQGPRDEQFF TGTGCCAGCAGCGAAAGGGGACAGGGCCCCAGGGATGAGCAGTTCTTC
TRBD1 TRBJ1-1 TRBV19 15 . CASSIRAGGHTEAFF TGTGCCAGTAGTATTAGGGCAGGGGGCCACACTGAAGCTTTCTTT
. TRBJ1-1 TRBV24-1 15 . CATSDRDAENTEAFF TGTGCCACCAGTGATAGAGATGCCGAGAACACTGAAGCTTTCTTT
TRBD2 TRBJ2-3 TRBV28 16 . CASSSYGLEVTDTQYF TGTGCCAGCAGTTCCTACGGACTAGAGGTGACAGATACGCAGTATTTT
TRBD2 TRBJ2-1 TRBV13 15 . CASSPRLAGVVEQFF TGTGCCAGCAGCCCCAGACTAGCGGGAGTGGTTGAGCAGTTCTTC
TRBD2 TRBJ2-3 TRBV9 14 . CASSGSGRADTQYF TGTGCCAGCAGCGGGAGCGGGAGGGCCGATACGCAGTATTTT
TRBD2 TRBJ2-1 TRBV6-5 15 . CASSYGSGSLNEQFF TGTGCCAGCAGTTACGGTAGCGGGAGTCTCAATGAGCAGTTCTTC
TRBD1 TRBJ1-1 TRBV30 13 once CAGNRGSDTEAFF TGTGCCGGAAACAGGGGTAGCGACACTGAAGCTTTCTTT
. TRBJ1-1 TRBV6-2/TRBV6-3 14 . CASSYNSVNTEAFF TGTGCCAGCAGTTATAACTCCGTAAACACTGAAGCTTTCTTT
. TRBJ1-1 TRBV11-3 13 . CASSSTKNTEAFF TGTGCCAGCAGCTCAACAAAGAACACTGAAGCTTTCTTT
TRBD1 TRBJ2-1 TRBV6-5 11 . CASSDGTGLFF TGTGCCAGCAGCGATGGGACAGGGCTGTTCTTC
. TRBJ2-3 TRBV5-1 17 . CASSLVEGGGPVDTQYF TGCGCCAGCAGCTTGGTCGAAGGGGGAGGGCCGGTAGATACGCAGTATTTT
. TRBJ1-1 TRBV19 13 . CASSIYGGAEAFF TGTGCCAGTAGTATTTATGGCGGGGCTGAAGCTTTCTTT
. TRBJ1-3 TRBV5-6 14 . CASSHTGSGNTIYF TGTGCCAGCAGCCACACAGGGTCAGGAAACACCATATATTTT
. TRBJ2-1 TRBV5-1 16 . CASSRSGQSSYNEQFF TGCGCCAGCAGTAGAAGCGGGCAGAGCTCCTACAATGAGCAGTTCTTC
TRBD2 TRBJ2-2 TRBV4-2 20 . CASSQEGPPISGRAWGELFF TGTGCCAGCAGCCAAGAAGGTCCCCCGATCAGCGGGAGGGCATGGGGGGAGCTGTTTTTT
TRBD2 TRBJ2-3 TRBV11-3 19 . CASSPYLLAGGPSTDTQYF TGTGCCAGCAGCCCCTACCTTCTAGCGGGGGGCCCCAGCACAGATACGCAGTATTTT
. TRBJ1-2 TRBV6-1 16 . CASSESRSGQSYGYTF TGTGCCAGCAGTGAATCAAGGAGCGGACAGAGCTATGGCTACACCTTC
. TRBJ2-3 TRBV2 18 . CASSESPGVADNTDTQYF TGTGCCAGCAGTGAATCCCCGGGGGTAGCGGATAACACAGATACGCAGTATTTT
. TRBJ2-2 TRBV5-1 14 . CASTLSGNTGELFF TGCGCCAGCACACTAAGCGGGAACACCGGGGAGCTGTTTTTT
TRBD1 TRBJ2-2 TRBV4-2 15 . CASSQYRGHAGELFF TGTGCCAGCAGCCAATACAGGGGGCACGCCGGGGAGCTGTTTTTT
. TRBJ2-1 TRBV7-8 12 . CASSLGANEQFF TGTGCCAGCAGCTTAGGAGCCAATGAGCAGTTCTTC
. TRBJ1-1 TRBV4-3 15 once CASSPGGGIVTEAFF TGCGCCAGCAGCCCCGGGGGGGGGATTGTCACTGAAGCTTTCTTT
TRBD1 TRBJ1-2 TRBV29-1 12 once CSVGAGTGGYTF TGCAGCGTTGGAGCCGGGACAGGAGGCTACACCTTC
TRBD2 TRBJ2-3 TRBV6-6 16 . CASSYALGLAGDTQYF TGTGCCAGCAGTTACGCCTTGGGACTAGCGGGGGATACGCAGTATTTT
. TRBJ2-3 TRBV19 15 once CASSIDPPRGDTQYF TGTGCCAGTAGTATAGATCCCCCGAGGGGGGATACGCAGTATTTT
. TRBJ2-6 TRBV11-3 15 . CASRDYSTGANVLTF TGTGCCAGCAGAGATTACTCCACTGGGGCCAACGTCCTGACTTTC
TRBD2 TRBJ2-7 TRBV13 16 . CASSLGPGLAVYEQYF TGTGCCAGCAGCTTAGGACCGGGACTAGCCGTCTACGAGCAGTACTTC
TRBD1 TRBJ2-2 TRBV7-6 16 once CASSLRDRENTGELFF TGTGCCAGCAGCCTACGGGACAGGGAGAACACCGGGGAGCTGTTTTTT
TRBD1 TRBJ2-5 TRBV19 12 . CASTPGGDRQYF TGTGCCAGTACTCCAGGCGGGGACAGGCAGTACTTC
TRBD2 TRBJ2-1 TRBV29-1 15 . CSGARTSGITDEQFF TGCAGCGGTGCCCGTACTAGCGGGATTACGGATGAGCAGTTCTTC
. TRBJ1-4 TRBV5-1 18 . CASSLVWATGATNEKLFF TGCGCCAGCAGCCTGGTTTGGGCCACAGGAGCAACTAATGAAAAACTGTTTTTT
. TRBJ2-1 TRBV15 14 few CATSKPDYYNEQFF TGTGCCACCAGCAAACCGGACTATTACAATGAGCAGTTCTTC
. TRBJ2-5 TRBV15 15 . CATSRASSHQETQYF TGTGCCACCAGCAGAGCGTCCTCCCACCAAGAGACCCAGTACTTC
. TRBJ2-6 TRBV6-6 16 . CASSGPRGFGANVLTF TGTGCCAGCAGTGGGCCTAGAGGGTTCGGGGCCAACGTCCTGACTTTC
. TRBJ2-1 TRBV3-1/TRBV3-2 14 . CASSQLGGDNEQFF TGTGCCAGCAGCCAGCTCGGAGGCGACAATGAGCAGTTCTTC
. TRBJ2-1 TRBV7-2 15 . CASSLDVGVHNEQFF TGTGCCAGCAGCTTAGATGTAGGAGTCCACAATGAGCAGTTCTTC
TRBD2 TRBJ2-5 TRBV14 15 . CASSQETSGQETQYF TGTGCCAGCAGCCAAGAGACTAGCGGACAAGAGACCCAGTACTTC
. TRBJ2-3 TRBV27 13 . CASSPRITDTQYF TGTGCCAGCAGTCCCAGAATCACAGATACGCAGTATTTT